These 2 T cell receptor beta chains share one sample of origin, sequenced in a study of control samples from healthy donors and cancer patients (dated by TCRdb to 2018 to 2020). Libraries were built with the immunoSEQ multiplex PCR assay. As stored in TCRdb, this immuneACCESS dataset retains in-frame rearrangements with V and J assigned. A fraction of the clones does not appear; measured against another copy, unresolved V genes explain less than half of the discrepancy, and the remainder lacks a known reason. Here the sample has 120,000 or so clones; approximately 90% occur a single time. The ten largest clones add up to approximately 2.7% of the sample. The specimen sequenced was blood. Receptor source: a man younger than 30 in good health.

The V call is TRBV15, the J call TRBJ2-1, with 7 bases matching TRBD2. Trimming removed 1 base from V and 4 bases from J; junction bases left unmatched: 7. This CDR3 has 16 residues. The germline gives CDR1 LNHNV, CDR2 YYDKDF (reference sequence). The CDR3 DNA reads as TGTGCCACCAGCAGAGGACTAGCCATAACTTACAATGAGCAGTTCTTC. The encoded protein is CATSRGLAITYNEQFF.

The V call is TRBV9, the J call TRBJ2-2; D gene unclear. CDR1 is SGDLS, CDR2 YYNGEE, per germline. V was clipped by 0 bases and J by 6 bases, with 12 bases between them. CDR3 length: 15 amino acids. CDR3 DNA: TGTGCCAGCAGCGTAGGGGCCGTGACTCCCGGGGAGCTGTTTTTT. Translated, it gives CASSVGAVTPGELFF.